The 11 T cell receptor beta chains below were found in one sample sequenced in a study of blood T cell repertoires in COVID-19. Profiling relied on immunoSEQ multiplex PCR, and the TCRdb table lists in-frame clones only, not all of them. The sample lists about 230,000 clones; 81% were seen once. The sequencing input was peripheral blood. All receptors come from an elderly woman with acute or convalescent COVID-19.

V gene TRBV28 combines with J gene TRBJ2-4, with 12 bases identical to TRBD2. This CDR3 is 16 amino acids long. V lost 6 bases, J lost 1 base, and 4 bases stayed unmatched. Per the germline V gene, CDR1 is MDHEN and CDR2 is SYDVKM. CDR3 amino acids: CASSPGLAGAKNIQYF. The CDR3 DNA follows: TGTGCCAGCAGCCCCGGACTAGCGGGGGCCAAAAACATTCAGTACTTC. The variable domain in full, with the rest retrieved from reference TRBV28 and TRBJ2-4, is DVKVTQSSRYLVKRTGEKVFLECVQDMDHENMFWYRQDPGLGLRLIYFSYDVKMKEKGDIPEGYSVSREKKERFSLILESASTNQTSMYLCASSPGLAGAKNIQYFGAGTRLSVL.

This chain connects TRBV6-6 to TRBJ2-3; TRBD2 matches at 8 bases. The CDR3 length is 14 residues. CDR1 is MNHNY, CDR2 SVGAGI, per germline (reference sequence). The V and J ends lost 3 bases and 5 bases, in that order; junction bases with no gene match: 4. For the CDR3, the DNA is TGTGCCAGCAGTTATTCGACTAGCGTAGATACGCAGTATTTT. This translates into CASSYSTSVDTQYF.

This sequence joins TRBV27 and TRBJ1-2; 8 bases map to TRBD1. V lost 5 bases and J lost 4; bases outside the gene matches: 9. Looked up from germline, CDR1 is MNHEY and CDR2 is SMNVEV (reference sequence). The CDR3 sequence is 15 residues long. CDR3 region: CASSLTTGQVYGYTF. The CDR3 DNA follows: TGTGCCAGCAGTCTGACTACGGGACAGGTCTATGGCTACACCTTC.

The rearrangement joins TRBV6-4 to TRBJ1-1, with TRBD1 as a possible D gene (6 bases). CDR3 size: 13 residues. Trimming removed 6 bases at V and 7 bases at J, with 15 bases between. The germline V gene has CDR1 MRHNA and CDR2 SNTAGT. CDR3 in amino acids: CASSATGFGEAFF. The CDR3 DNA sequence: TGTGCCAGCAGCGCCACAGGGTTTGGTGAAGCTTTCTTT.

The rearrangement uses TRBV30 and TRBJ1-2, with 8 nucleotides matching TRBD1. The CDR3 has 14 residues. With 2 bases clipped from V and 6 bases from J, the junction kept 8 bases outside the gene matches. From germline, CDR1 is GTSNPN and CDR2 SVGIG (reference sequence). CDR3: CAWSSGQGRDGYTF. The CDR3 bases are TGTGCCTGGAGTTCCGGACAGGGTCGGGATGGCTACACCTTC.

This chain joins TRBV18 and TRBJ1-2; 12 nucleotides match TRBD1. Germline trimming cut 2 bases from V and 6 bases from J; bases unmatched to any gene: 10. The CDR3 runs 17 residues. The germline V gene encodes CDR1 KGHSH and CDR2 LQKENI. This CDR3 is CASSPGTGGRSSNGYTF. CDR3 DNA sequence: TGTGCCAGCTCACCAGGGACAGGGGGCAGGAGTAGCAATGGCTACACCTTC. Based on the CDR3 plus reference TRBV18 and TRBJ1-2, the full variable domain is NAGVMQNPRHLVRRRGQEARLRCSPMKGHSHVYWYRQLPEEGLKFMVYLQKENIIDESGMPKERFSAEFPKEGPSILRIQQVVRGDSAAYFCASSPGTGGRSSNGYTFGSGTRLTVV.

V gene TRBV10-2 combines with J gene TRBJ1-1; D remains unclear. The CDR3 consists of 15 residues. The germline V gene encodes CDR1 WSHSY and CDR2 SAAADI. V was trimmed by 2 bases and J by 7 bases, leaving 17 bases between them. The CDR3 reads CASSEITGKGSEAFF. The CDR3 region has the DNA TGCGCCAGCAGTGAGATCACCGGGAAGGGAAGTGAAGCTTTCTTT.

This clone appeared once. CDR3 sequence reads: CASKAVLSTDTQYF. In nucleotides, the CDR3 is TGTGCCAGCAAGGCGGTCCTGTCGACAGATACGCAGTATTTT. The J gene is TRBJ2-3, the V gene TRBV6-5; D unresolved. Looked up from germline, CDR1 is MNHEY and CDR2 is SVGAGI. V was trimmed by 7 bases and J by 3 bases, leaving 14 bases between them. CDR3 length: 14 amino acids.

V usage is TRBV2 and J usage is TRBJ2-7; a possible D gene is TRBD1 (6 bases). This CDR3 has 17 amino acids. The ends were cut back, 4 bases at V and 6 bases at J, with 25 bases in the middle. Germline lookup yields CDR1 SNHLY and CDR2 FYNNEI. Written as DNA, the CDR3 is TGTGCCAGCAGTGTATGGGACAACTTCCCCACTTTAAGCGAGCAGTACTTC. It translates to CASSVWDNFPTLSEQYF.

The chain carries TRBV5-8 and TRBJ2-2; the D gene is possibly TRBD1 (5 bases). V was trimmed by 0 bases and J by 3 bases, leaving 9 bases between them. Germline V gene lookup returns CDR1 SGHTS and CDR2 YDEGEE. This CDR3 has 15 amino acids. CDR3 loop: CASSLESGYTGELFF. CDR3 coding DNA: TGTGCCAGCAGCTTGGAGTCAGGGTACACCGGGGAGCTGTTTTTT.

The CDR3 sequence: CASSPHPDRGTNEKLFF. CDR3 in DNA: TGCGCCAGCAGCCCACACCCGGACAGGGGTACTAATGAAAAACTGTTTTTT. The rearrangement joins TRBV4-1 to TRBJ1-4, with 9 bases fitting TRBD1. CDR3 length: 17 residues. V shed 4 bases, J shed 2 bases, and the junction held 8 bases outside the gene matches. Germline CDR1 reads MGHRA; CDR2 reads YSYEKL.